The clone carrying this TCR beta chain was seen more than once but under ten times. Its antigen is undetermined. This entry comes from a study of regulatory T cells in long-lasting Graves disease. Study findings and constraints: Rather than thyroid tissue, only peripheral blood underwent study.

Time point of the sample: newly diagnosed GD, antithyroid drugs for less than 3 months. After RNA was extracted from PBMCs, the TCR library was made from it. V gave up 4 bases and J gave up 0 bases, with 12 bases separating them. CDR1 and CDR2 (germline): SQVTM, ANQGSEA. This CDR3 is built from 15 residues. Libraries of TCR beta came from iRepertoire HTBI primers plus Arm-PCR of CDR3 regions. As processed by the authors: The samples yielded approximately 62 TRBV and more than eleven TRBJ segments. Each CDR3 protein gets one entry after TCRdb re-called the multiplex PCR reads with MiXCR. TCRdb's processing, not the study's, gives the V and J calls here. The table includes more than 350,000 distinct CDR3 sequences, around 14% detected once. These same records also appear under a second study, on T cells in Graves' hyperthyroidism and ophthalmopathy. That study adds: TCR CDR3 regions were first amplified by RT-PCR with HTBI primers.

The chain carries TRBV29-1 and TRBJ2-2, with TRBD1 as a possible D gene (6 bases). The sequence derives from a woman between 25 and 40 years old with Graves disease. The material was peripheral blood mononuclear cells (PBMCs), obtained at new diagnosis, from a patient treated with antithyroid drugs. The CDR3 protein is CSVGPDRSNTGELFF. The CDR3 DNA is TGCAGCGTTGGGCCTGACAGGTCGAACACCGGGGAGCTGTTTTTT.